The sequence of this T cell receptor (beta chain) was determined in a study of blood T cell repertoires in COVID-19. Germline V gives CDR1 ENHRY, CDR2 SYGVKD. The V segment lost 6 bases and the J segment 9 bases; nucleotides outside the gene matches: 15. This CDR3 is built from 16 residues. Authors' data handling: Amplification from reference gene primers served as the basis for estimated nucleated cell counts. The repertoire was sequenced with immunoSEQ multiplex PCR; TCRdb's copy has only in-frame clones and lacks some. For V, J and clone size, that table is used; D and trimming come from the DNA. The data hold around 150,000 clones, with around three quarters observed a single time.

This sequence was found in a man between 50 and 59 years old with acute or convalescent COVID-19. The gene calls are TRBV10-3 and TRBJ2-1, with 9 bases matching TRBD2. The sample was peripheral blood. CDR3 bases: TGTGCCATCAGACCCCTGGGGGGCGGGGGGGCAGGTGAGCAGTTCTTC. Translation: CAIRPLGGGGAGEQFF.